These T cell receptor beta chains were read from a single sample in a study of blood T cells in healthy people across ages. TCRdb recomputed calls from the 5' RACE reads with MiXCR, one row per CDR3 protein. The sample shows about 930,000 distinct CDR3 sequences, just under 30% of them seen only once. These same records also appear under a second study, on T cells of mothers and their children.

Sequenced material: blood. Receptors were obtained from a woman aged 35 to 49 in good health. The CDR3 runs from the conserved cysteine through the conserved F or W. Fields, in order: D gene, V gene, J gene, clone size, CDR3 protein, CDR3 DNA. D genes are given only for firm matches. The size entry is marked missing in some rows and otherwise reads once, few, many or a size class.

.	TRBV20-1	TRBJ2-4	.	CSASRGPTYNEQYF	TGCAGTGCTTCGCGGGGGCCTACCTACAATGAGCAGTACTTC
TRBD1	TRBV12-3/TRBV12-4	TRBJ1-2	many	CASSPGQVYGYTF	TGTGCCAGCAGTCCGGGACAGGTCTATGGCTACACCTTC
TRBD1	TRBV7-6	TRBJ2-2	few	CVSSLGDRGNTGELFF	TGTGTCAGCAGCTTAGGGGACAGGGGGAACACCGGGGAGCTGTTTTTT
TRBD1	TRBV20-1	TRBJ1-1	.	CSAAQGRTEAFF	TGCAGTGCTGCACAGGGGAGGACTGAAGCTTTCTTT
.	TRBV20-1	TRBJ2-1	.	CSASSGGRDEQFF	TGCAGTGCTAGCTCTGGGGGGCGGGATGAGCAGTTCTTC
TRBD2	TRBV28	TRBJ2-7	few	CASSSPSSSGGFYEQYF	TGTGCCAGCAGTTCCCCGTCTTCTAGCGGGGGATTCTACGAGCAGTACTTC
.	TRBV29-1	TRBJ2-4	many	CSVEDRQPGNIQYF	TGCAGCGTTGAAGACAGACAGCCGGGGAACATTCAGTACTTC
.	TRBV7-2	TRBJ2-7	.	CASSLVPGYYNEQYF	TGTGCCAGCAGCTTAGTTCCAGGGTACTACAATGAGCAGTACTTC
TRBD2	TRBV29-1	TRBJ2-5	.	CSVSYGGAGETQYF	TGCAGCGTTTCCTACGGGGGGGCCGGAGAGACCCAGTACTTC
TRBD2	TRBV7-2	TRBJ2-7	many	CASSSVGSGGSYEQYF	TGTGCCAGCAGCTCCGTAGGGAGCGGGGGCTCCTACGAGCAGTACTTC
TRBD1	TRBV19	TRBJ1-2	.	CASAGGLNYGYTF	TGTGCCAGCGCAGGGGGCCTAAACTATGGCTACACCTTC
.	TRBV10-3	TRBJ1-1	.	CAISESHSGNTEAFF	TGTGCCATCAGTGAGTCGCACAGTGGGAACACTGAAGCTTTCTTT
.	TRBV7-3	TRBJ2-1	.	CASSLQSNNEQFF	TGTGCCAGCAGCTTACAGTCGAACAATGAGCAGTTCTTC
.	TRBV5-1	TRBJ1-2	many	CASSFGSGAGGYTF	TGCGCCAGCAGCTTCGGATCCGGGGCTGGTGGCTACACCTTC
.	TRBV7-2	TRBJ2-1	.	CASSSGPRMGEQFF	TGTGCCAGCAGCTCGGGACCTAGAATGGGTGAGCAGTTCTTC
TRBD2	TRBV7-9	TRBJ2-1	.	CASNPGAGGTHDEQFF	TGTGCCAGCAACCCAGGGGCGGGGGGGACTCACGATGAGCAGTTCTTC
.	TRBV18	TRBJ1-5	.	CASSPRQVSNQPQHF	TGTGCCAGCTCACCAAGACAGGTCAGCAATCAGCCCCAGCATTTT
.	TRBV7-9	TRBJ1-2	.	CASSPGGGGNYGYTF	TGTGCCAGCAGCCCGGGGGGAGGAGGAAACTATGGCTACACCTTC
.	TRBV6-5	TRBJ1-4	.	CASRHRESEKLFF	TGTGCCAGCAGACACCGGGAATCGGAAAAACTGTTTTTT
TRBD1	TRBV6-6	TRBJ2-1	.	CASRSRQGSSYNEQFF	TGTGCCAGCAGATCCAGACAGGGGAGCTCCTACAATGAGCAGTTCTTC
.	TRBV7-9	TRBJ2-1	few	CASSSLGLGNEQFF	TGTGCCAGCAGCTCCCTGGGACTTGGTAATGAGCAGTTCTTC
.	TRBV4-3	TRBJ2-7	many	CASSQVWGALSYEQYF	TGCGCCAGCAGCCAAGTATGGGGCGCCCTATCCTACGAGCAGTACTTC
.	TRBV29-1	TRBJ2-2	.	CSVEEGRGTGELFF	TGCAGCGTTGAAGAGGGCCGCGGCACCGGGGAGCTGTTTTTT
.	TRBV5-1	TRBJ2-5	.	CASSREDLPTQYF	TGCGCCAGCAGCCGGGAAGATCTCCCGACCCAGTACTTC
TRBD2	TRBV2	TRBJ2-1	many	CASTPGTSGANEQFF	TGTGCCAGTACCCCCGGGACTAGCGGGGCCAATGAGCAGTTCTTC
.	TRBV21-1	TRBJ1-5	few	CASSGDRGNQPQHF	TGTGCCAGCAGTGGGGACAGGGGCAATCAGCCCCAGCATTTT
.	TRBV29-1	TRBJ2-1	once	CRAKAMESSSYNEQFF	TGCAGGGCAAAGGCTATGGAGTCCAGCTCCTACAATGAGCAGTTCTTC
.	TRBV20-1	TRBJ1-2	.	CSVPGRDGYTF	TGCAGTGTCCCGGGTAGGGATGGCTACACCTTC
.	TRBV11-2	TRBJ2-7	few	CASSQWDRYEQYF	TGTGCCAGCAGCCAATGGGACCGCTACGAGCAGTACTTC
.	TRBV2	TRBJ1-2	.	CAGSEALLREDGYTF	TGTGCCGGCAGTGAAGCTCTACTAAGGGAGGACGGCTACACCTTC
.	TRBV28	TRBJ2-7	.	CASTPFGGIGNEQYF	TGTGCCAGCACCCCCTTTGGGGGTATAGGCAACGAGCAGTACTTC
.	TRBV18	TRBJ1-6	.	CASSSDTSYSPLHF	TGTGCCAGCTCATCTGACACGTCGTATTCACCCCTCCACTTT
.	TRBV29-1	TRBJ2-5	many	CSVSSGVAGFRETQYF	TGCAGCGTGTCCAGTGGGGTGGCAGGCTTTCGAGAGACCCAGTACTTC